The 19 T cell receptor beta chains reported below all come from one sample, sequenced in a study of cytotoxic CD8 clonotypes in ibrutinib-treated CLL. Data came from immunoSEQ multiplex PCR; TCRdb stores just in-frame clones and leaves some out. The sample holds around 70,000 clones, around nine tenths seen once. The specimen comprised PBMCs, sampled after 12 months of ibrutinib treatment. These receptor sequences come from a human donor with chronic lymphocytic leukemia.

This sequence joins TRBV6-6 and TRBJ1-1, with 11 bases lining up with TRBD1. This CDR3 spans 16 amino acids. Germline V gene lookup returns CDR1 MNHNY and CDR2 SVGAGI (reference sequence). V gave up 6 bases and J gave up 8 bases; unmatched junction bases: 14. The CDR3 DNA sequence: TGTGCCAGCAGCCGAAGAGGGACAGGGGGGGAATCCGAAGCTTTCTTT. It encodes CASSRRGTGGESEAFF.

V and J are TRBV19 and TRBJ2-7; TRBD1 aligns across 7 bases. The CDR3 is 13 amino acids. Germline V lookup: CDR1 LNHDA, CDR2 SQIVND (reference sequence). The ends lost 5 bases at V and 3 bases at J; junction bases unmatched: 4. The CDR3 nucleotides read TGTGCCAGTAGTCCGGGACAGCTCTACGAGCAGTACTTC. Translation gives CASSPGQLYEQYF. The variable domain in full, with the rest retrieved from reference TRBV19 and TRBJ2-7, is DGGITQSPKYLFRKEGQNVTLSCEQNLNHDAMYWYRQDPGQGLRLIYYSQIVNDFQKGDIAEGYSVSREKKESFPLTVTSAQKNPTAFYLCASSPGQLYEQYFGPGTRLTVT.

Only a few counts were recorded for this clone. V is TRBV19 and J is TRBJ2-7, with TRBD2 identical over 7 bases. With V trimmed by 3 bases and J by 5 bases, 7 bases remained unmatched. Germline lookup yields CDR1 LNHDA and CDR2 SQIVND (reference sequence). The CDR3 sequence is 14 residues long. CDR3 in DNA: TGTGCCAGTAGTATGGGGGAGGGCCAAGACGAGCAGTACTTC. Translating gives CASSMGEGQDEQYF.

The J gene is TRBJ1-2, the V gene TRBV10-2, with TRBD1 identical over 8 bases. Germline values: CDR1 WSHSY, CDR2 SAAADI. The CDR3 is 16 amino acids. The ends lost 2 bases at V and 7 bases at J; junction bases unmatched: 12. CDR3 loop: CASSEPSRTGPSGYTF. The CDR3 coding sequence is TGCGCCAGCAGTGAGCCAAGCAGGACAGGGCCTAGTGGCTACACCTTC.

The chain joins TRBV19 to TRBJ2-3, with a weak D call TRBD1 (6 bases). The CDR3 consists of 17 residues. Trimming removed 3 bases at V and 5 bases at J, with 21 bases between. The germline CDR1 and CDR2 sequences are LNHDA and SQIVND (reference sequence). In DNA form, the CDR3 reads TGTGCCAGTAGTATCTACCCCCCGGGGAAGGGGGTAGATACGCAGTATTTT. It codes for CASSIYPPGKGVDTQYF.

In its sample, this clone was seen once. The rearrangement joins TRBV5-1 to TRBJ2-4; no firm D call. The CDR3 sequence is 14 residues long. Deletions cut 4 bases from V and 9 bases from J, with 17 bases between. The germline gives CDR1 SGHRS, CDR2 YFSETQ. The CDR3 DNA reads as TGCGCCAGCAGCCAACGCTCGGACCGTGGCATTCAGTACTTC. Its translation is CASSQRSDRGIQYF.

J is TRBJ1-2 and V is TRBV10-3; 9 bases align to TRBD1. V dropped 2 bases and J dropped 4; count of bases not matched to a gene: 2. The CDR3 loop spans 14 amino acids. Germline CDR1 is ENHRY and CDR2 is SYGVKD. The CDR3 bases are TGTGCCATCAGTGAGGGGACAGGGCCCTATGGCTACACCTTC. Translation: CAISEGTGPYGYTF.

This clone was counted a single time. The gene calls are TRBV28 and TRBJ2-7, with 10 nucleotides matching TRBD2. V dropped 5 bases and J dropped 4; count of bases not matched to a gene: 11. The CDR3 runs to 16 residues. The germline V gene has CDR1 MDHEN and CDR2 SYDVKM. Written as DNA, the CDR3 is TGTGCCAGCAGTCCAACCCTAGCGGGAGTATTATACGAGCAGTACTTC. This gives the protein CASSPTLAGVLYEQYF.

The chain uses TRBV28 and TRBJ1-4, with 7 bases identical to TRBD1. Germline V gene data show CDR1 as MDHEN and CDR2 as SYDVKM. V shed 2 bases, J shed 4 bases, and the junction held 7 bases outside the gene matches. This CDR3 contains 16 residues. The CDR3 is CASSLTQGVFNEKLFF. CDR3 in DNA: TGTGCCAGCAGTTTAACGCAGGGGGTTTTTAATGAAAAACTGTTTTTT. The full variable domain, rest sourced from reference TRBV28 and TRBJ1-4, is DVKVTQSSRYLVKRTGEKVFLECVQDMDHENMFWYRQDPGLGLRLIYFSYDVKMKEKGDIPEGYSVSREKKERFSLILESASTNQTSMYLCASSLTQGVFNEKLFFGSGTQLSVL.

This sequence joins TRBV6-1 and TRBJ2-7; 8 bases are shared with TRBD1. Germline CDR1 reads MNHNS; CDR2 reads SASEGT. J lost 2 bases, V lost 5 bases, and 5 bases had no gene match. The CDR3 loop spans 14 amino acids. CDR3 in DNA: TGTGCCAGCAGTAAAGGACAGGGTACCTACGAGCAGTACTTC. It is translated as CASSKGQGTYEQYF.

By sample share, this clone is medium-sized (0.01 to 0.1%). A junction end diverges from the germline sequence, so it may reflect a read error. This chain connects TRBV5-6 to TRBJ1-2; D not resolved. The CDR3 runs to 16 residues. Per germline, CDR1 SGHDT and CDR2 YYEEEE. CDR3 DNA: TGTGCCAGCAGCTTGGATCACGATGGTTCATGGGTACTAACTCCATTC. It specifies CASSLDHDGSWVLTPF.

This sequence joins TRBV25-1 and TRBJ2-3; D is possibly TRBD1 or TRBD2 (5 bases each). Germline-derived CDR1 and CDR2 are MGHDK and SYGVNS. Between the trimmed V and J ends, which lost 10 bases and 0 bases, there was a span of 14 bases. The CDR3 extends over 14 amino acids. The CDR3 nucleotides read TGTGCCACCCGGGGCCTTACTAGCACAGATACGCAGTATTTT. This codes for CATRGLTSTDTQYF.

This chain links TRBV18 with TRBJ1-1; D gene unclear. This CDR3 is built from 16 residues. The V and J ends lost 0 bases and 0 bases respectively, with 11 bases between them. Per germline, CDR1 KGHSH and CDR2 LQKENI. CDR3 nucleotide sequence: TGTGCCAGCTCACCACCAACGACGGGGATGAACACTGAAGCTTTCTTT. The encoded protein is CASSPPTTGMNTEAFF.

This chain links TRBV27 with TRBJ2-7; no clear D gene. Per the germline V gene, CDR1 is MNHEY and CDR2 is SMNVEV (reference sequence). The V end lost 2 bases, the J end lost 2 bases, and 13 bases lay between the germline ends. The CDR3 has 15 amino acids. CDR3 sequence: CASSLNRPSTYEQYF. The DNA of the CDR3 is TGTGCCAGCAGTTTAAACAGACCTTCGACCTACGAGCAGTACTTC.

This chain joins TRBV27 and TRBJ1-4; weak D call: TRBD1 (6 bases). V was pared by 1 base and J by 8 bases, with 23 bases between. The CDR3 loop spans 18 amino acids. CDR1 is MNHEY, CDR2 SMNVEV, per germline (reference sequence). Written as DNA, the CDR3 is TGTGCCAGCAGTTTATATTACATCGAACAGGGAGGTAAAGAAAAACTGTTTTTT. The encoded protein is CASSLYYIEQGGKEKLFF.

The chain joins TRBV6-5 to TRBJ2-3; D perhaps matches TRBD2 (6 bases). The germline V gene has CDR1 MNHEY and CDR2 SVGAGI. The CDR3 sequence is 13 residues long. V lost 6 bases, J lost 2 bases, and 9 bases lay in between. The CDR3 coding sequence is TGTGCCAGCAGGCGGGGTATCACAGATACGCAGTATTTT. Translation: CASRRGITDTQYF.

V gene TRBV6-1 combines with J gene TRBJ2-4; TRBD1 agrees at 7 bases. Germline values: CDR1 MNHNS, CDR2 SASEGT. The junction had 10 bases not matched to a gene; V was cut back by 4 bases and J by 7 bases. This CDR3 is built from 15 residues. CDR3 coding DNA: TGTGCCAGCAGTGCCAAAGGGGGCGATGGGAACATTCAGTACTTC. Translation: CASSAKGGDGNIQYF.

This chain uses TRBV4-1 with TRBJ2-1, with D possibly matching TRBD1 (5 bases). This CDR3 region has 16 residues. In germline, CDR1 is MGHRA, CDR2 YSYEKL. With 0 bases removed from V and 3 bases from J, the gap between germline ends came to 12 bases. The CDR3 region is CASSQESGHNYNEQFF. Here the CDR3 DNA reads TGCGCCAGCAGCCAAGAATCAGGACACAACTACAATGAGCAGTTCTTC.

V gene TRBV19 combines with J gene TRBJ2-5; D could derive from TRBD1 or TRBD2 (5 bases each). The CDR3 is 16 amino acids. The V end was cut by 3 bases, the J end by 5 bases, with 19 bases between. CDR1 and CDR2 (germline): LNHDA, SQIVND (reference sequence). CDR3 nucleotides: TGTGCCAGTAGTATTTCCGGGACCCTGCCAGGGGAGACCCAGTACTTC. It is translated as CASSISGTLPGETQYF.